Only one count was recorded for the clone carrying this T cell receptor (beta chain). From germline, CDR1 is SGDLS and CDR2 YYNGEE. Trimming cost V 4 bases and J 8 bases; bases outside gene matches: 6. The CDR3 covers 14 residues. Produced via immunoSEQ multiplex PCR; TCRdb's table is partial and in-frame only. Among 85,000 to 120,000 clones listed, roughly four fifths were seen once. The entry originates in a study of blood T cell repertoires in COVID-19. This chain joins TRBV9 and TRBJ2-1; 10 bases are a match to TRBD2. The receptor's source is a middle-aged man with active or convalescent COVID-19. Input material: peripheral blood. The chain's CDR3 is CASSPRGTSDEQFF. In DNA form, the CDR3 reads TGTGCCAGCAGCCCCCGGGGGACTAGCGATGAGCAGTTCTTC.